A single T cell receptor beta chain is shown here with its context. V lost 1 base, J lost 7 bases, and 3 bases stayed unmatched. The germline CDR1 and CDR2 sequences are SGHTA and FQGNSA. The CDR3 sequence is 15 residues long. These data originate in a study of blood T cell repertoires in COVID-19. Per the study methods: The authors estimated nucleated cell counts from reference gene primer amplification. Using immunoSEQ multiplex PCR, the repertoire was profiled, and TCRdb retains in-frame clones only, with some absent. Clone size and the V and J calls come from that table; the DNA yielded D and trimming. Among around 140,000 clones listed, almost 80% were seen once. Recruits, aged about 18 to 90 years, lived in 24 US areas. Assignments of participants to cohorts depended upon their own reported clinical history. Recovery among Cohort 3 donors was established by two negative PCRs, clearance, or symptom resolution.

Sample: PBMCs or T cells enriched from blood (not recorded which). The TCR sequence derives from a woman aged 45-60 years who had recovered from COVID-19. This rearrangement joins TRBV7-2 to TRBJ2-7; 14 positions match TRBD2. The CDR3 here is CASSLGGLAGVEQYF. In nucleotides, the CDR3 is TGTGCCAGCAGCTTAGGGGGACTAGCGGGGGTTGAGCAGTACTTC.